The clone carrying this T cell receptor (beta chain) was observed once. The data were obtained in a study of shared clonotypes between healthy human individuals. Trimming took off 5 bases at V and 7 bases at J, with 12 bases between the two ends. The CDR3 has 13 amino acids. Germline loops: CDR1 MNHNS, CDR2 SASEGT. Every immunoSEQ plate was one replicate of a subset's evenly spread DNA. Sequencing was performed on unsorted PBMC DNA using ten immunoSEQ deep assay plates. Produced via immunoSEQ multiplex PCR; TCRdb's table is partial and in-frame only. The top ten hold more than 10% of the sample, which has about 500,000 clones, roughly 80% seen once.

This rearrangement joins TRBV6-1 to TRBJ1-5, with D possibly matching TRBD1 (5 bases). Sequencing used PBMCs. This clonotype was obtained from a woman in her forties in good health. Some clones in this sample may be carry-over from other donors' samples. The CDR3 DNA reads TGTGCCAGCAGTCTCGGGGCGGAGCAGCCCCAGCATTTT. It encodes CASSLGAEQPQHF.